The following is a T cell receptor beta chain sequence with its context. Its antigen is still unknown. The sample belongs to a study of shared clonotypes between healthy human individuals. Naive CD8 cells, CD45RO-negative and positively selected for CCR7, excluded terminally differentiated effector memory CD45RA+ cells. In replicate PCRs of sorted subsets, approximately 190 ng DNA, approximately 28,000 T cell genomes, was used. TCRdb's table, derived via immunoSEQ multiplex PCR, lists solely in-frame clones and lacks some. The profile shows over 2,000,000 clones, about 93% of them singletons. The study, taken as a whole, reports: Expectations were that clonotype sharing among donors would be affected by sequencing depth.

CDR1 is SGHRS, CDR2 YFSETQ, per germline. Trimming took 4 bases from V and 7 from J, leaving 11 bases between them. CDR3 size: 12 residues. The sequence was collected from a man between 18 and 35 years old in good health. Some clones in this sample may be carry-over from other donors' samples. This chain links TRBV5-1 with TRBJ1-1, with D uncertain. The sequenced material came from naive CD8+ T cells from PBMCs. CDR3 region: CASSPNRDEAFF. DNA for the CDR3: TGCGCCAGCAGCCCCAACCGGGATGAAGCTTTCTTT.